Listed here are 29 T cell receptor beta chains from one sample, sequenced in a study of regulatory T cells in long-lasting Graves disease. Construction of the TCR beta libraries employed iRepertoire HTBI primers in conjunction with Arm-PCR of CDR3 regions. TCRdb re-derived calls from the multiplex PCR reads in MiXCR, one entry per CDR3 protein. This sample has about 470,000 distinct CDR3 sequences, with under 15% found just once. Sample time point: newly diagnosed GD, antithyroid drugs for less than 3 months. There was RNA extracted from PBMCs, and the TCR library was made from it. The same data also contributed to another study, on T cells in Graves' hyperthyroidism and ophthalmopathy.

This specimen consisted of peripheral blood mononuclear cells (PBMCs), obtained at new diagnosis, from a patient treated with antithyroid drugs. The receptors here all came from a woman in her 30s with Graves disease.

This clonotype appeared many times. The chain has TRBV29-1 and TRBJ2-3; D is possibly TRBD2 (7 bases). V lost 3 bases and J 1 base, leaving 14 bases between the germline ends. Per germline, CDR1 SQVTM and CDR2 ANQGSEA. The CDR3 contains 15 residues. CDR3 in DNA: TGCAGCGTTGACGGGGGGCGATTCGGCACAGATACGCAGTATTTT. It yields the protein CSVDGGRFGTDTQYF.

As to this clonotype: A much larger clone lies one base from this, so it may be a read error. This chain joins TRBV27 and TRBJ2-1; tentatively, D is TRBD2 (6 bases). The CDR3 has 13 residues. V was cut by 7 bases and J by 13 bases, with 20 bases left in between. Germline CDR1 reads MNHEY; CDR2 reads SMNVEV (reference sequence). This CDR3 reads CASKEGAGRPQFF. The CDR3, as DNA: TGTGCCAGCAAGGAAGGCGCAGGGAGGCCCCAGTTCTTC.

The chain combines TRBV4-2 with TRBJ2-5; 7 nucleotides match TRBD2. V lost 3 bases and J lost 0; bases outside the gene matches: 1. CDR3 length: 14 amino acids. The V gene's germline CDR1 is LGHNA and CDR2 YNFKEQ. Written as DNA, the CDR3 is TGTGCCAGCAGCCAGGGGACTAACCAAGAGACCCAGTACTTC. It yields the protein CASSQGTNQETQYF.

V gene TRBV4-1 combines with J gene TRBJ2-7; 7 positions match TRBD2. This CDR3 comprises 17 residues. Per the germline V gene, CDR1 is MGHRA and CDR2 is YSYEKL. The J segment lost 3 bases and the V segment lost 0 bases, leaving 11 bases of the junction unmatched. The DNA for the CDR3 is TGCGCCAGCAGCCAAGATTGGGGAGGGGCCCAATACTACGAGCAGTACTTC. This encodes CASSQDWGGAQYYEQYF.

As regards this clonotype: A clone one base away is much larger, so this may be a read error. CDR3 DNA sequence: TGCAGTGCTAGGGGGGGCGTGGACCGCACAGATACGCAGTATTTT. Protein sequence: CSARGGVDRTDTQYF. The gene calls are TRBV20-1 and TRBJ2-3; D assignment may be TRBD1 or TRBD2 (6 bases each). Germline V gene sequence: CDR1 DFQATT, CDR2 SNEGSKA (reference sequence). Trimming took 3 bases from V and 1 from J, leaving 14 bases between them. The length of the CDR3 is 15 residues.

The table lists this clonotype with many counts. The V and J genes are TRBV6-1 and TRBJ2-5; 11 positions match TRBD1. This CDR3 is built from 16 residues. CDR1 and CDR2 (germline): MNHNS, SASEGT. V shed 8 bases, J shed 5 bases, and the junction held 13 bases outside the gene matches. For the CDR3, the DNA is TGTGCCAGCTCTCAGGACAGGGGGCTGAGGGGGGAGACCCAGTACTTC. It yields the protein CASSQDRGLRGETQYF.

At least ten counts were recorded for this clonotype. CDR3 in DNA: TGTGCCAGTAAACCTGAAGGGGGCAATCAGCCCCAGCATTTT. This translates into CASKPEGGNQPQHF. V gene TRBV19 combines with J gene TRBJ1-5; tentative D call: TRBD1 (5 bases). This CDR3 comprises 14 residues. Trimming took off 7 bases at V and 2 bases at J, with 12 bases between the two ends. Germline V gene data show CDR1 as LNHDA and CDR2 as SQIVND (reference sequence).

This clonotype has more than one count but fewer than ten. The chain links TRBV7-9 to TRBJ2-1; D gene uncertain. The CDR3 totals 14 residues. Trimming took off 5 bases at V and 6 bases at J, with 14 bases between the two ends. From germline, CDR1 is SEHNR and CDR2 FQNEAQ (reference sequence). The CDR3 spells CASSPEEIVNEQFF. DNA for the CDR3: TGTGCCAGCAGCCCTGAAGAGATTGTCAATGAGCAGTTCTTC.

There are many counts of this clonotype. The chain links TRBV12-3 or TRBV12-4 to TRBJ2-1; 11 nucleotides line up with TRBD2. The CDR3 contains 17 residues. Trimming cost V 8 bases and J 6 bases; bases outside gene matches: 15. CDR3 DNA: TGTGCCAGCCTAATTGCCCAATCGGGACTAGCGGTCAATGAGCAGTTCTTC. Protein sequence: CASLIAQSGLAVNEQFF.

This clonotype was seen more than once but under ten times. The CDR3, as DNA: TGTGCCACCAGCAGAGATCCTCCGAGCCAGGGGACTGAAGCTTTCTTT. It yields the protein CATSRDPPSQGTEAFF. The chain carries TRBV15 and TRBJ1-1; possibly TRBD1 for D (6 bases). The CDR3 is 16 amino acids. Trimming shortened V by 0 bases and J by 5 bases, and 16 bases separated the two germline ends. Looked up from germline, CDR1 is LNHNV and CDR2 is YYDKDF (reference sequence).

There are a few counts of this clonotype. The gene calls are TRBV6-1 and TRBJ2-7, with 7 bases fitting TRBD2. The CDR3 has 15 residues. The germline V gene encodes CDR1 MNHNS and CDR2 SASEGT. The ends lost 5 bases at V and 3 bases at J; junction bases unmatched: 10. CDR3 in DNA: TGTGCCAGCAGTACCTATAGCGGGCGCCACTACGAGCAGTACTTC. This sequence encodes CASSTYSGRHYEQYF.

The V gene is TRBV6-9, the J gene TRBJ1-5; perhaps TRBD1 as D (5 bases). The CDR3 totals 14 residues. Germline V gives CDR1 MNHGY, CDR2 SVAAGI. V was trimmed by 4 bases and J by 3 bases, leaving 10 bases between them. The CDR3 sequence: CASSFGGVNQPQHF. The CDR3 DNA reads TGTGCCAGCAGTTTCGGGGGAGTCAATCAGCCCCAGCATTTT.

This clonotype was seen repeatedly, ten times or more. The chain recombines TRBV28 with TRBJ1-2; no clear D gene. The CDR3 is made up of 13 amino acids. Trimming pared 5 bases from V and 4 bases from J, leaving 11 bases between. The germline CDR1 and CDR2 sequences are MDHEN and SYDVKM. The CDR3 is CASSVAESYGYTF. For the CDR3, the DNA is TGTGCCAGCAGTGTAGCGGAGAGCTATGGCTACACCTTC.

The CDR3 nucleotides are TGTGCCTGGAGTGTGGCCCGGACTAGCGGGAGTCAAGATACGCAGTATTTT. It specifies CAWSVARTSGSQDTQYF. This chain links TRBV30 with TRBJ2-3, with 13 bases aligning to TRBD2. This CDR3 has 17 residues. Germline assignment: CDR1 GTSNPN and CDR2 SVGIG (reference sequence). Trimming at V came to 0 bases and at J to 5 bases, leaving 8 bases not matched to a gene.

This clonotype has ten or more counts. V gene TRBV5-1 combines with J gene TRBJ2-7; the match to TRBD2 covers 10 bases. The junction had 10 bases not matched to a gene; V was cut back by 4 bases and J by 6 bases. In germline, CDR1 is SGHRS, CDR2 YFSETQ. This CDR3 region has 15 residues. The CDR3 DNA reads TGCGCCAGCAGCCTACCCCTAGCGGGAGTTGGCGAGCAGTACTTC. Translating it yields CASSLPLAGVGEQYF.

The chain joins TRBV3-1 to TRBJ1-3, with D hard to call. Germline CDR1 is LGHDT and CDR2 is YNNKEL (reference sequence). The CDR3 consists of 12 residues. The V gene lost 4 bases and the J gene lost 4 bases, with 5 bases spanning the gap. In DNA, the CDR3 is TGTGCCAGCAGCCCGGAGGGAAACACCATATATTTT. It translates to CASSPEGNTIYF.

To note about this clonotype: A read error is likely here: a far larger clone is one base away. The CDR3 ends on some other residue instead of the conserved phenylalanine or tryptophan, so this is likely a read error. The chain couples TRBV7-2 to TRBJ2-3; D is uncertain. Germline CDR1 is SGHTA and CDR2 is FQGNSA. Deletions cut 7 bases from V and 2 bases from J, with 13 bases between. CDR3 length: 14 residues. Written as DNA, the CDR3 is TGTGCCAGCACAACAGCACTCCTCACAGATACGCAGTATTCT. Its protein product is CASTTALLTDTQYS.

The CDR3 DNA reads TGCAGTGCGCCGACAGGGGAGGGGGTAAACACCATATATTTT. It translates to CSAPTGEGVNTIYF. The chain links TRBV20-1 to TRBJ1-3, with 8 bases lining up with TRBD1. Germline V lookup: CDR1 DFQATT, CDR2 SNEGSKA (reference sequence). This CDR3 has 14 amino acids. With 6 bases clipped from V and 6 bases from J, the junction kept 10 bases outside the gene matches.

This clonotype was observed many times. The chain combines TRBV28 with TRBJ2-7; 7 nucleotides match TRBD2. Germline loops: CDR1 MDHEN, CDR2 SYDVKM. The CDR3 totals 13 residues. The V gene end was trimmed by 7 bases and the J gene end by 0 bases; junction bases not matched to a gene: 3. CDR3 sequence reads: CASNGGSSYEQYF. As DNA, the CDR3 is TGTGCCAGCAATGGCGGGAGCTCCTACGAGCAGTACTTC.

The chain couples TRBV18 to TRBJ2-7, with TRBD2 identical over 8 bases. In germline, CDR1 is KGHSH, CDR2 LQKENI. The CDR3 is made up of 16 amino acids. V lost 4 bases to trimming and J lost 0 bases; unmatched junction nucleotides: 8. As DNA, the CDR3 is TGTGCCAGCTCACAGCTCGAGCGGGAGAGCTCCTACGAGCAGTACTTC. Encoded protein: CASSQLERESSYEQYF.

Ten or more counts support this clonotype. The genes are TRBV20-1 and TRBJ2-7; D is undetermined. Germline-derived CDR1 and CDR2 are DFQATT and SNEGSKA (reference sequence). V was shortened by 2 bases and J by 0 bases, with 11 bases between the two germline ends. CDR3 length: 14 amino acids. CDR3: CSARREESSYEQYF. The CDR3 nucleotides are TGCAGTGCTAGAAGGGAAGAGAGCTCCTACGAGCAGTACTTC.

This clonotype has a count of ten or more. CDR3 nucleotide sequence: TGTGCCAGCAGTCTTGAGGGGTTCGGGGTAAGGTTCTTC. Encoded protein: CASSLEGFGVRFF. The chain recombines TRBV12-3 or TRBV12-4 with TRBJ2-1; D may match TRBD1 or TRBD2 (5 bases each). There are 13 residues in the CDR3. The V gene lost 5 bases and the J gene lost 15 bases, with 20 bases spanning the gap.

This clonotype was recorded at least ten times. In nucleotides, the CDR3 is TGTGCCAGCAGCCCTAACAGGAAGAAGACCCAGTACTTC. It yields the protein CASSPNRKKTQYF. V is TRBV7-8 and J is TRBJ2-1, with D possibly TRBD1 on 5 matching bases. The end of the DNA is better explained by TRBJ2-5, so the J call may be wrong. CDR1 and CDR2 from the germline V gene are SGHVS and FQNEAQ. This CDR3 comprises 13 residues.

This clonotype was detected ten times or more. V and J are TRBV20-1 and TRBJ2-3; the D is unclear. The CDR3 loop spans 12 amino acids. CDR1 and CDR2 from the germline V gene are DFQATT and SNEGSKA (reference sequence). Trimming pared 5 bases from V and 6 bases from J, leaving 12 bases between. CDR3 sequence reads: CSAPFLGDTQYF. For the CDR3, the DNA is TGCAGTGCTCCCTTCCTGGGGGATACGCAGTATTTT.

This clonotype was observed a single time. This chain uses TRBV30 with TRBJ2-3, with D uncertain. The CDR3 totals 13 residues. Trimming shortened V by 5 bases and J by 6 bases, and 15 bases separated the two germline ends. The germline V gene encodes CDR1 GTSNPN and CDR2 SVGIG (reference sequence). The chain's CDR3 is CAWDPVGVDTQYF. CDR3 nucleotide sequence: TGTGCCTGGGATCCGGTGGGTGTGGATACGCAGTATTTT. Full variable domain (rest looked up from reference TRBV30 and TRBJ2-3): SQTIHQWPATLVQPVGSPLSLECTVEGTSNPNLYWYRQAAGRGLQLLFYSVGIGQISSEVPQNLSASRPQDRQFILSSKKLLLSDSGFYLCAWDPVGVDTQYFGPGTRLTVL.

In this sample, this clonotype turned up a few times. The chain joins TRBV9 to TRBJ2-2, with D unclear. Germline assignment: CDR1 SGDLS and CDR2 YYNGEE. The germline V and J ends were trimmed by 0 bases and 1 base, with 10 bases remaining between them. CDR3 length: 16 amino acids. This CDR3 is CASSVARYMNTGELFF. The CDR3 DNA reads TGTGCCAGCAGCGTAGCGCGGTACATGAACACCGGGGAGCTGTTTTTT.

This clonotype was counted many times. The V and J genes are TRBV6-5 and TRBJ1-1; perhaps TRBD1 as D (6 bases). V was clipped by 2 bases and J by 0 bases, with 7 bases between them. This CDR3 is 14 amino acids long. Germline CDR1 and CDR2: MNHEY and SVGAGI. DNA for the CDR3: TGTGCCAGCAGTTACGGGACATTGAACACTGAAGCTTTCTTT. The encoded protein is CASSYGTLNTEAFF.

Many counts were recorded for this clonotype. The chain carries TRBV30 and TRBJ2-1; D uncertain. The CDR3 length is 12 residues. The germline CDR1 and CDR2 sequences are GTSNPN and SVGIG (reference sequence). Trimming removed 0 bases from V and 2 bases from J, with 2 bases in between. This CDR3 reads CAWSVTYNEQFF. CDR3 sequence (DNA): TGTGCCTGGAGTGTGACCTACAATGAGCAGTTCTTC.

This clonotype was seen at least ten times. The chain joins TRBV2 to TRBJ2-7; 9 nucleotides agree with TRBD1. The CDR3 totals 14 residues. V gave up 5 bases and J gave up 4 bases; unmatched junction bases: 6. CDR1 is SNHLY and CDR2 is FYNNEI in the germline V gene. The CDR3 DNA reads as TGTGCCAGCAGTAGCGGGACAGGGCGATACGAGCAGTACTTC. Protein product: CASSSGTGRYEQYF.